The 15 T cell receptor beta chains below all came from one sample that was sequenced in a study of cytotoxic CD8 clonotypes in ibrutinib-treated CLL. Measured with immunoSEQ multiplex PCR; TCRdb has only the in-frame clones, and not every one. The sample records some 350,000 clones, roughly 71% being singletons. Sequences were derived from PBMCs, sampled after 36 months of ibrutinib treatment. Receptors were obtained from a human donor with chronic lymphocytic leukemia.

The rearrangement links TRBV5-1 to TRBJ2-1, with D hard to call. Between the trimmed V and J ends, which lost 4 bases and 0 bases, there was a span of 20 bases. Germline assignment: CDR1 SGHRS and CDR2 YFSETQ. The CDR3 sequence is 18 residues long. The CDR3 protein is CASSPFILTSDSYNEQFF. In nucleotides, the CDR3 is TGCGCCAGCAGCCCCTTCATCTTAACGTCTGACTCCTACAATGAGCAGTTCTTC.

The V gene is TRBV27, the J gene TRBJ1-2; maybe TRBD1 (5 bases). This CDR3 comprises 13 residues. Trimming shortened V by 2 bases and J by 8 bases, and 12 bases separated the two germline ends. In germline, CDR1 is MNHEY, CDR2 SMNVEV (reference sequence). The DNA of the CDR3 is TGTGCCAGCAGTTTAAGTTTGGGGCAGGGCTACACCTTC. This gives the protein CASSLSLGQGYTF.

V gene TRBV5-1 combines with J gene TRBJ2-5, with D possibly TRBD1 on 6 matching bases. Trimming shortened V by 1 base and J by 4 bases, and 11 bases separated the two germline ends. CDR3 size: 14 residues. Germline loops: CDR1 SGHRS, CDR2 YFSETQ. The CDR3 region is CASSLQGSSETQYF. The CDR3 nucleotides read TGCGCCAGCAGCTTGCAGGGGTCTTCAGAGACCCAGTACTTC.

This clone has only a few counts. The chain couples TRBV11-1 to TRBJ1-2, with a possible D match to TRBD1 (5 bases). The length of the CDR3 is 16 residues. V was pared by 0 bases and J by 2 bases, with 13 bases between. CDR1 is SGHAT and CDR2 is FQDESV in the germline V gene (reference sequence). For the CDR3, the DNA is TGTGCCAGCAGCTTAGCGCCCGGCAGGGTGAACTATGGCTACACCTTC. Protein: CASSLAPGRVNYGYTF.

This clone showed up just a few times. The CDR3 spells CASSDPGTSEEQFF. The CDR3 region has the DNA TGTGCCAGCAGTGACCCGGGGACTAGCGAAGAGCAGTTCTTC. The V and J genes are TRBV2 and TRBJ2-1; 10 nucleotides match TRBD2. The CDR3 is 14 amino acids. J was trimmed by 10 bases and V by 3 bases; bases with no gene match: 6. Germline CDR1 is SNHLY and CDR2 is FYNNEI. Drawing the rest from reference TRBV2 and TRBJ2-1, the complete variable domain is EPEVTQTPSHQVTQMGQEVILRCVPISNHLYFYWYRQILGQKVEFLVSFYNNEISEKSEIFDDQFSVERPDGSNFTLKIRSTKLEDSAMYFCASSDPGTSEEQFFGPGTRLTVL.

This chain connects TRBV4-1 to TRBJ1-1, with D unclear. The V end lost 0 bases, the J end lost 6 bases, and 17 bases lay between the germline ends. This CDR3 is built from 16 residues. Germline CDR1 reads MGHRA; CDR2 reads YSYEKL. The CDR3 is CASSQDQFEGGSEAFF. The CDR3 DNA reads TGCGCCAGCAGCCAAGATCAGTTCGAGGGAGGGTCTGAAGCTTTCTTT.

The chain combines TRBV25-1 with TRBJ2-1, with D possibly called TRBD1 or TRBD2 (6 bases each). In germline, CDR1 is MGHDK, CDR2 SYGVNS. V gave up 10 bases and J gave up 2 bases, with 15 bases separating them. The CDR3 runs to 14 residues. CDR3 DNA sequence: TGTGCCACTATAGGTCGGGGGCCCTACAATGAGCAGTTCTTC. It yields the protein CATIGRGPYNEQFF.

The V gene is TRBV13, the J gene TRBJ2-7; TRBD1 aligns across 8 bases. CDR1 and CDR2 (germline): PRHDT, FYEKMQ (reference sequence). With 3 bases clipped from V and 3 bases from J, the junction kept 4 bases outside the gene matches. The CDR3 covers 14 residues. The CDR3 is CASSFPGGNYEQYF. The CDR3 DNA reads as TGTGCCAGCAGCTTCCCAGGGGGCAACTACGAGCAGTACTTC. Variable domain in full (rest from reference TRBV13 and TRBJ2-7): AAGVIQSPRHLIKEKRETATLKCYPIPRHDTVYWYQQGPGQDPQFLISFYEKMQSDKGSIPDRFSAQQFSDYHSELNMSSLELGDSALYFCASSFPGGNYEQYFGPGTRLTVT.

J is TRBJ2-7 and V is TRBV25-1, with 9 bases lining up with TRBD1. Germline V gives CDR1 MGHDK, CDR2 SYGVNS. The ends lost 2 bases at V and 0 bases at J; junction bases unmatched: 8. This CDR3 has 17 residues. The CDR3 here is CASSEPRNRGHSYEQYF. For the CDR3, the DNA is TGTGCCAGCAGTGAACCCCGAAACAGGGGGCACTCCTACGAGCAGTACTTC.

V is TRBV25-1 and J is TRBJ2-1; D unresolved. The germline V gene encodes CDR1 MGHDK and CDR2 SYGVNS. The CDR3 totals 15 residues. V lost 3 bases and J lost 13, with 22 bases in between. The CDR3 is CASSDWGLGVGSQFF. CDR3 nucleotides: TGTGCCAGCAGTGATTGGGGTCTTGGGGTAGGCTCTCAGTTCTTC. Using reference TRBV25-1 and TRBJ2-1 for the parts outside the CDR3, the full variable domain is EADIYQTPRYLVIGTGKKITLECSQTMGHDKMYWYQQDPGMELHLIHYSYGVNSTEKGDLSSESTVSRIRTEHFPLTLESARPSHTSQYLCASSDWGLGVGSQFFGPGTRLTVL.

V gene TRBV28 combines with J gene TRBJ2-7; TRBD2 might be the D (5 bases). The CDR3 totals 16 residues. Trimming took off 6 bases at V and 2 bases at J, with 20 bases between the two ends. Germline CDR1 MDHEN, CDR2 SYDVKM. The CDR3 sequence: CASSLNKYGVTYEQYF. The CDR3 DNA is TGTGCCAGCAGCCTCAATAAATACGGGGTAACCTACGAGCAGTACTTC.

Comments on this clone: Other DNA sequences within the sample encode an identical CDR3. This chain's CDR3 is CASSLGQNTEAFF. The CDR3 DNA sequence: TGTGCCAGCAGCTTAGGCCAGAACACTGAAGCTTTCTTT. V gene TRBV13 combines with J gene TRBJ1-1; D gene uncertain. The germline V gene encodes CDR1 PRHDT and CDR2 FYEKMQ (reference sequence). This CDR3 is 13 amino acids long. With 0 bases removed from V and 1 base from J, the gap between germline ends came to 3 bases.

V gene TRBV9 combines with J gene TRBJ1-2, with D unresolved. The CDR3 runs to 16 residues. Germline CDR1 and CDR2: SGDLS and YYNGEE. The V gene lost 2 bases and the J gene lost 3 bases, with 17 bases spanning the gap. In DNA, the CDR3 is TGTGCCAGCAGCGTTAGCAGGTCCAGGATCGACTATGGCTACACCTTC. Translation gives CASSVSRSRIDYGYTF. Full variable domain (missing parts from reference TRBV9 and TRBJ1-2): DSGVTQTPKHLITATGQRVTLRCSPRSGDLSVYWYQQSLDQGLQFLIQYYNGEERAKGNILERFSAQQFPDLHSELNLSSLELGDSALYFCASSVSRSRIDYGYTFGSGTRLTVV.

The rearrangement links TRBV7-3 to TRBJ2-1; D perhaps matches TRBD1 (6 bases). This CDR3 has 15 amino acids. Germline V gene lookup returns CDR1 SGHTA and CDR2 FQGTGA. The germline V and J ends were trimmed by 1 base and 7 bases, with 14 bases remaining between them. For the CDR3, the DNA is TGTGCCAGCAGCTTAAGAGGGCAGGGGAAAAATGAGCAGTTCTTC. Translated, it gives CASSLRGQGKNEQFF.

This clone was seen a handful of times. V is TRBV15 and J is TRBJ2-5, with D possibly TRBD2 on 5 matching bases. Germline CDR1 LNHNV, CDR2 YYDKDF (reference sequence). The germline V and J ends were trimmed by 0 bases and 3 bases, with 14 bases remaining between them. The CDR3 is made up of 16 amino acids. This CDR3 reads CATSRDLWTPKETQYF. CDR3 DNA: TGTGCCACCAGCAGAGATCTCTGGACTCCCAAAGAGACCCAGTACTTC.